These 4 T cell receptor beta chains were sequenced from one sample in a study of cytomegalovirus exposure and HLA in healthy donors. PCR primers comprised 60 Vbeta and 13 Jbeta primers. Profiling relied on immunoSEQ multiplex PCR, and the TCRdb table lists in-frame clones only, not all of them. The sample includes about 120,000 clones, approximately 87% of them seen just once. Sequencing was done on a sample of PBMCs. The receptor source for this set is a man aged 18 to 35 in good health and CMV-seropositive.

This clone has only one observation. The gene calls are TRBV4-1 and TRBJ2-7; D is possibly TRBD2 (6 bases). This CDR3 has 17 residues. CDR1 is MGHRA and CDR2 is YSYEKL in the germline V gene. V lost 1 base to trimming and J lost 2 bases, with 18 bases between them. CDR3: CASSQVMGPLATYEQYF. The CDR3 DNA follows: TGCGCCAGCAGCCAAGTTATGGGGCCCCTAGCGACCTACGAGCAGTACTTC.

The chain has TRBV5-1 and TRBJ2-1, with D maybe TRBD2 (6 bases). Trimming took off 3 bases at V and 4 bases at J, with 14 bases between the two ends. The CDR3 consists of 15 residues. CDR1 is SGHRS, CDR2 YFSETQ, per germline. The CDR3, as DNA: TGCGCCAGCAGCTCAACGGGAGACCTTTACAATGAGCAGTTCTTC. Protein sequence: CASSSTGDLYNEQFF.

This chain uses TRBV5-6 with TRBJ1-2, with D perhaps matching TRBD1 (6 bases). Germline values: CDR1 SGHDT, CDR2 YYEEEE. The V end was cut by 3 bases, the J end by 3 bases, with 12 bases between. This CDR3 contains 14 residues. This CDR3 reads CASSYGAGDYGYTF. The CDR3 nucleotides are TGTGCCAGCAGCTACGGGGCAGGGGACTATGGCTACACCTTC.

The rearrangement joins TRBV28 to TRBJ2-5; the match to TRBD1 covers 7 bases. J lost 0 bases, V lost 5 bases, and 6 bases had no gene match. Germline V gives CDR1 MDHEN, CDR2 SYDVKM. The CDR3 has 15 residues. The DNA of the CDR3 is TGTGCCAGCAGTCCGGGACAGAAGTACCAAGAGACCCAGTACTTC. Encoded protein: CASSPGQKYQETQYF.